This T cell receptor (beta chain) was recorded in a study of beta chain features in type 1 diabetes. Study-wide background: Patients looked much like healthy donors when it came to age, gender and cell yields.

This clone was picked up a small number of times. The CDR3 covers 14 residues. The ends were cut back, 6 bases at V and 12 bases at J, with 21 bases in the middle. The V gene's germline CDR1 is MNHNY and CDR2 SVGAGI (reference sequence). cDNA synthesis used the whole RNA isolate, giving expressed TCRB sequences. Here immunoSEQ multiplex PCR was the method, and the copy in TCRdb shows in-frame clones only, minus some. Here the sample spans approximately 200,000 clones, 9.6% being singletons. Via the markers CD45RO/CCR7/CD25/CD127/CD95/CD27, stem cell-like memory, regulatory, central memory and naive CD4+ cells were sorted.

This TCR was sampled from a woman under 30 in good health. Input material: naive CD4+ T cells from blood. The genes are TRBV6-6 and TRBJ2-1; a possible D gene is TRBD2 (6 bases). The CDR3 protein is CASRSGTVVQVQFF. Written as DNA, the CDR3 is TGTGCCAGCAGATCCGGGACTGTAGTACAGGTGCAGTTCTTC.